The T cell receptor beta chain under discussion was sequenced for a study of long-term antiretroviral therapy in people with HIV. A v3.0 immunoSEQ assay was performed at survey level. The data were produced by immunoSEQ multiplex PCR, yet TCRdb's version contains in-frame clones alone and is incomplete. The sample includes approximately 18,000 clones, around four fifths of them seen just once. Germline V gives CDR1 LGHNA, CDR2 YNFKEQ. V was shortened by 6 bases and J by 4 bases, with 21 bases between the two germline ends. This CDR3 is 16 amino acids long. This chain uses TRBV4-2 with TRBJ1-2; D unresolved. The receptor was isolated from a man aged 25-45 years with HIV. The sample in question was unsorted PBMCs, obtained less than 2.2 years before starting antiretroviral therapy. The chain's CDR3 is CASSPKTEIRLYGYTF. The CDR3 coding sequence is TGTGCCAGCAGTCCGAAAACAGAAATTCGACTCTATGGCTACACCTTC.